This T cell receptor (beta chain) is drawn from a study of PD-1 blockade in classical Hodgkin lymphoma. Trimming took 8 bases from V and 1 from J, leaving 11 bases between them. The CDR3 extends over 14 amino acids. Germline CDR1 is SGHAT and CDR2 is FQNNGV. Each patient's relapse followed autologous stem cell transplantation, and brentuximab vedotin exposure varied. Classifying best responses yielded complete response, partial response or progressive disease. Assay used: immunoSEQ multiplex PCR; TCRdb lists only in-frame clones, some missing. The data show roughly 40,000 clones, under 75% seen once. V is TRBV11-2 and J is TRBJ2-2, with no clear D. Here the sequenced sample was peripheral blood mononuclear cells (PBMCs), taken at baseline. This TCR derives from a human donor with classical Hodgkin lymphoma. CDR3 sequence: CASSRRGNTGELFF. As DNA, the CDR3 is TGTGCCAGCTCCAGGAGAGGGAACACCGGGGAGCTGTTTTTT.